These T cell receptor beta chains were read from a single sample in a study of control samples from healthy donors and cancer patients. Produced via immunoSEQ multiplex PCR; TCRdb's table is partial and in-frame only. Of about 84,000 clones detected, 90% to 95% appear once; the ten largest clones hold 15% to 20%. Material for sequencing was blood. All receptors derive from a man aged 45-65 years in good health. CDR3s include the opening cysteine and the closing phenylalanine or tryptophan. The order of the fields is V gene, J gene, D gene, CDR3 DNA, CDR3 protein. A D gene is named only where the DNA matches it firmly.

>TRBV11-3|TRBJ2-1|.
TGTGCCAGCAGCCCCAGCGGTTGGGATGAGCAGTTCTTC
CASSPSGWDEQFF
>TRBV3-1/TRBV3-2|TRBJ2-3|TRBD2
TGTGCCAGCAGCCTCGGACTAGCGGGGGCCTTCACAGATACGCAGTATTTT
CASSLGLAGAFTDTQYF
>TRBV21-1|TRBJ1-1|.
TGTGCCAGCAGCAAACAGGGGCCTGTCACTGAAGCTTTCTTT
CASSKQGPVTEAFF
>TRBV2|TRBJ2-1|TRBD2
TGTGCCAGCCGACTAGCGGGGGGGCCAAGGGAGCAGTTCTTC
CASRLAGGPREQFF
>TRBV5-6|TRBJ1-3|.
TGTGCCAGCAGCTCCGGGGCCTCGGAATATTTT
CASSSGASEYF
>TRBV7-8|TRBJ2-7|TRBD1
TGTGCCAGCAGCCGACCGGGACAGGGCCTTTACGAGCAGTACTTC
CASSRPGQGLYEQYF
>TRBV5-5|TRBJ1-1|.
TGTGCCAGCAGCTCGGGGGTATTGACTGAAGCTTTCTTT
CASSSGVLTEAFF
>TRBV3-1/TRBV3-2|TRBJ2-5|TRBD2
TGTGCCAGCAGCCGTGGGACTAGCGGGGGAATAGGTGAGACCCAGTACTTC
CASSRGTSGGIGETQYF
>TRBV4-1|TRBJ2-7|.
TGCGCCAGCAGCCAAGTCGACAGGACCCTCGAGCAGTACTTC
CASSQVDRTLEQYF
>TRBV4-1|TRBJ2-1|.
TGCGCCAGCAGCCAAAGGGACACCCGCAATGAGCAGTTCTTC
CASSQRDTRNEQFF
>TRBV7-9|TRBJ1-4|.
TGTGCCAGCAGCTGGAGGAATGAAAAACTGTTTTTT
CASSWRNEKLFF
>TRBV5-4|TRBJ1-2|.
TGTGCCAGCAGCTTGGGGCGGTTGGATGGCTACACCTTC
CASSLGRLDGYTF
>TRBV11-3|TRBJ2-3|TRBD1
TGTGCCAGCAGCTCTACAGGGGGTGCCACAGATACGCAGTATTTT
CASSSTGGATDTQYF
>TRBV21-1|TRBJ1-6|.
TGTGCCAGCACCTACTCGGTACCCCTCCACTTT
CASTYSVPLHF
>TRBV12-3/TRBV12-4|TRBJ1-4|.
TGTGCCAGCAGTTTTGGCTTCAATGAAAAACTGTTTTTT
CASSFGFNEKLFF